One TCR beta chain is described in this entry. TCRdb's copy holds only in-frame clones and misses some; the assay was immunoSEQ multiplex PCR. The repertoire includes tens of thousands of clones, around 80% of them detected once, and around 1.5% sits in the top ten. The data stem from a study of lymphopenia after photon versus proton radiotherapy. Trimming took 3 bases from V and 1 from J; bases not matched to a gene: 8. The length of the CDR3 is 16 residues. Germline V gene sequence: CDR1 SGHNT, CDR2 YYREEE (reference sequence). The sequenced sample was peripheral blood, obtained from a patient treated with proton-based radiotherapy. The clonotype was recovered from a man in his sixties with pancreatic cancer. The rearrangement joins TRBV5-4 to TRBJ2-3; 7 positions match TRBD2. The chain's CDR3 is CASSSPSGQGTDTQYF. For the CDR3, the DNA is TGTGCCAGCAGCTCTCCTAGCGGACAAGGCACAGATACGCAGTATTTT.